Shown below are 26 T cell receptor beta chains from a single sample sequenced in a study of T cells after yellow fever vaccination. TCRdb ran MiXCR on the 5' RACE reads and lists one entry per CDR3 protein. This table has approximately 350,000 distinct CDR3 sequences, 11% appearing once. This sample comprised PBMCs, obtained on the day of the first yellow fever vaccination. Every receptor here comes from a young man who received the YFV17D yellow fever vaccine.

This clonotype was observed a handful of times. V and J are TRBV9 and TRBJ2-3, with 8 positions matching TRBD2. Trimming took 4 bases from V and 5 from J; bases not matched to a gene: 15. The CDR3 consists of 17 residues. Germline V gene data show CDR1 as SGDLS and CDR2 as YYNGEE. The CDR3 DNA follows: TGTGCCAGCAGCCCACGCCACGGGACTAGTCGGGAAGATACGCAGTATTTT. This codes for CASSPRHGTSREDTQYF. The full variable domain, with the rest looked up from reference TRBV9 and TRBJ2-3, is DSGVTQTPKHLITATGQRVTLRCSPRSGDLSVYWYQQSLDQGLQFLIQYYNGEERAKGNILERFSAQQFPDLHSELNLSSLELGDSALYFCASSPRHGTSREDTQYFGPGTRLTVL.

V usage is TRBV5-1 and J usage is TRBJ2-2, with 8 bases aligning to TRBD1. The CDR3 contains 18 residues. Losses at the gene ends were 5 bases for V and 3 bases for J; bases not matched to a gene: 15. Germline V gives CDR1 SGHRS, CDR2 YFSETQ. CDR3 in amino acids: CASSPGTGSLRYTGELFF. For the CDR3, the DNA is TGCGCCAGCAGTCCCGGGACAGGATCCTTAAGGTACACCGGGGAGCTGTTTTTT.

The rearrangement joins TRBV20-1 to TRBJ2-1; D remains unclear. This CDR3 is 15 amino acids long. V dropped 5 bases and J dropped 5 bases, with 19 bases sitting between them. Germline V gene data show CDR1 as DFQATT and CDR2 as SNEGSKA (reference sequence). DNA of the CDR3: TGCAGTGCTTATTTTCACCTTCGAGGAAACAATGAGCAGTTCTTC. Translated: CSAYFHLRGNNEQFF.

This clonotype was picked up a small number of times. The CDR3: CASSFGGSSQPQHF. CDR3 in DNA: TGTGCCAGCAGTTTCGGGGGGTCTAGTCAGCCCCAGCATTTT. The chain combines TRBV12-3 or TRBV12-4 with TRBJ1-5; maybe TRBD1 (5 bases). The CDR3 consists of 14 residues. V lost 3 bases, J lost 6 bases, and 12 bases lay in between.

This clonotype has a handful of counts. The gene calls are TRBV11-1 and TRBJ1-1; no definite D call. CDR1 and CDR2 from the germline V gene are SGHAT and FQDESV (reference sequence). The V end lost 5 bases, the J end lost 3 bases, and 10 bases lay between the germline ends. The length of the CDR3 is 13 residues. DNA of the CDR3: TGTGCCAGCAGCACTCGGACCGACACTGAAGCTTTCTTT. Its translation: CASSTRTDTEAFF.

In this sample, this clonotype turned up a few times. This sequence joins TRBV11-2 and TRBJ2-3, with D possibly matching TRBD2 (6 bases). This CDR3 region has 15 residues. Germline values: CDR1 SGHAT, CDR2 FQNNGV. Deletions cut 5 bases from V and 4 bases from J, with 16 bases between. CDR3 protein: CASSQEGGVADTQYF. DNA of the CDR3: TGTGCCAGCAGCCAGGAGGGCGGGGTAGCAGATACGCAGTATTTT.

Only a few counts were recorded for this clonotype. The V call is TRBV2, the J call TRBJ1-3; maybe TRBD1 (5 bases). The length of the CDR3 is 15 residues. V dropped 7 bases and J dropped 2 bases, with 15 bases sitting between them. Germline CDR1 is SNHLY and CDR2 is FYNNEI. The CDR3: CASNPGTATGNTIYF. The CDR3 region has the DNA TGTGCCAGCAATCCCGGGACCGCCACTGGAAACACCATATATTTT. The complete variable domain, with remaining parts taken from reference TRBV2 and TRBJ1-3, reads EPEVTQTPSHQVTQMGQEVILRCVPISNHLYFYWYRQILGQKVEFLVSFYNNEISEKSEIFDDQFSVERPDGSNFTLKIRSTKLEDSAMYFCASNPGTATGNTIYFGEGSWLTVV.

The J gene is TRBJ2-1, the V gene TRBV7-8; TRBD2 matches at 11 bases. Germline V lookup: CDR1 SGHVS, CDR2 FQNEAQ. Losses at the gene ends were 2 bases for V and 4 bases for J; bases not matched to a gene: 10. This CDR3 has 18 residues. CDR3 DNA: TGTGCCAGCAGCTTAAGAAGATCTAGCGGGGGGTCATACAATGAGCAGTTCTTC. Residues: CASSLRRSSGGSYNEQFF.

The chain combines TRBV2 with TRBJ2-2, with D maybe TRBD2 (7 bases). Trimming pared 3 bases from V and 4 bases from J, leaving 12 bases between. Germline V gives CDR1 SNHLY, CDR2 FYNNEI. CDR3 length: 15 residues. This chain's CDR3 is CASSELRGRTGELFF. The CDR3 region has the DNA TGTGCCAGCAGTGAGTTGCGGGGGCGCACCGGGGAGCTGTTTTTT.

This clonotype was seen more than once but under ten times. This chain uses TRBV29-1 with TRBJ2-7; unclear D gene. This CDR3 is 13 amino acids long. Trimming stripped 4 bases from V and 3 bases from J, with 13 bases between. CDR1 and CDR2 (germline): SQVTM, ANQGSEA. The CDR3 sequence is CSVVKAGNYEQYF. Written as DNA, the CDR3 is TGCAGCGTTGTTAAGGCAGGTAACTACGAGCAGTACTTC.

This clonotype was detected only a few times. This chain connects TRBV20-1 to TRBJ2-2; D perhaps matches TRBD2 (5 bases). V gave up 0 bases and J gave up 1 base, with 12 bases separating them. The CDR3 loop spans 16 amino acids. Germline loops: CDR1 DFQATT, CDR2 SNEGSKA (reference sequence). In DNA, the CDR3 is TGCAGTGCTAGAGATCCTAAGAGCGGGAACACCGGGGAGCTGTTTTTT. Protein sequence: CSARDPKSGNTGELFF.

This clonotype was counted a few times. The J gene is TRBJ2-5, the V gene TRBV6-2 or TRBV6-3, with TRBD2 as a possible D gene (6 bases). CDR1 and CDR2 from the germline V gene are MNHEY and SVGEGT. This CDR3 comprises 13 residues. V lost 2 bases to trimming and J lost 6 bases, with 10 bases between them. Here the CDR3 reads CASSYGGIQTQYF. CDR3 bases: TGTGCCAGCAGTTACGGAGGGATACAGACCCAGTACTTC.

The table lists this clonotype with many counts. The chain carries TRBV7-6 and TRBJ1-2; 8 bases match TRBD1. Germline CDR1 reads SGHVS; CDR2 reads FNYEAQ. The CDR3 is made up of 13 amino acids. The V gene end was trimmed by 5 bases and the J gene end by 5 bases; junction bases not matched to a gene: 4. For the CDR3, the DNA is TGTGCCAGCAGCATGGGACAGGTGTATGGCTACACCTTC. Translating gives CASSMGQVYGYTF.

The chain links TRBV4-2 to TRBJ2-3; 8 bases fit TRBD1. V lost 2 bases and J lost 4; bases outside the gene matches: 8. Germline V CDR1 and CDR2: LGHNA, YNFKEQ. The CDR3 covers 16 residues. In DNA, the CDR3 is TGTGCCAGCAGCCAACAGGGGGCTTCGGTCGCAGATACGCAGTATTTT. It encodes CASSQQGASVADTQYF.

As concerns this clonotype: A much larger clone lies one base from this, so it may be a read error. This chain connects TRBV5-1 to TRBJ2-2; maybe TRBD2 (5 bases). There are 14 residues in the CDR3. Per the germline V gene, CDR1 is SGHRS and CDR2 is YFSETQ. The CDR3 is CASSTVEGYGELLF. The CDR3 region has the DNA TGCGCCAGCAGCACTGTCGAAGGTTACGGGGAGCTGCTTTTT.

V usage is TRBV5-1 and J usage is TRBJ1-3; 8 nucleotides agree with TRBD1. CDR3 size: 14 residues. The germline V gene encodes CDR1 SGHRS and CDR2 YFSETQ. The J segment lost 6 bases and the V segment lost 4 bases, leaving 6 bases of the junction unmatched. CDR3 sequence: CASSPTGEENTIYF. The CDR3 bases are TGCGCCAGCAGCCCGACAGGGGAAGAAAACACCATATATTTT.

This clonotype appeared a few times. The CDR3 coding sequence is TGTGCCAGCACCTTTGACAGGGGAAACACAGATACGCAGTATTTT. Protein product: CASTFDRGNTDTQYF. This chain uses TRBV7-2 with TRBJ2-3; 8 nucleotides align to TRBD1. The junction had 8 bases not matched to a gene; V was cut back by 7 bases and J by 2 bases. Germline lookup yields CDR1 SGHTA and CDR2 FQGNSA. The CDR3 spans 15 residues.

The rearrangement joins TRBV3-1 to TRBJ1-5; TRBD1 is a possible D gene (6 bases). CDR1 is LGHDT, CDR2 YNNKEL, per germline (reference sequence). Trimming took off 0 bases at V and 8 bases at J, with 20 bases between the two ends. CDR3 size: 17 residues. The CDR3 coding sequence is TGTGCCAGCAGCCAAGAATCGGGGGGCGTACGGGTAGAGCCCCAGCATTTT. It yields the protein CASSQESGGVRVEPQHF.

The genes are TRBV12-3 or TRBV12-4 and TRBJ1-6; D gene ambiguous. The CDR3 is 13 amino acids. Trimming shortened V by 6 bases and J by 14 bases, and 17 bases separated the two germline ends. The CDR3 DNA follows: TGTGCCAGCAGCCGACAACCTGGAAGGGCCCTCCACTTT. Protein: CASSRQPGRALHF.

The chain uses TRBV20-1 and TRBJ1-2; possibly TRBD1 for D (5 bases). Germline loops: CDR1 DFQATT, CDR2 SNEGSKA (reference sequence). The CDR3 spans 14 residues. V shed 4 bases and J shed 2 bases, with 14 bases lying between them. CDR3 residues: CSATRVEENYGYTF. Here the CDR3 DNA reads TGCAGTGCTACCAGGGTAGAGGAAAACTATGGCTACACCTTC.

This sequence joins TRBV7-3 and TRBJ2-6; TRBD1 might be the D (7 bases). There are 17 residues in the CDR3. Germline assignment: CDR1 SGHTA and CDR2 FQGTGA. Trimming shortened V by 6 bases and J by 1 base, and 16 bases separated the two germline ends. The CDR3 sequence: CASSPQGGQSGANVLTF. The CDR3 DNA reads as TGTGCCAGCAGTCCTCAGGGGGGCCAATCTGGGGCCAACGTCCTGACTTTC.

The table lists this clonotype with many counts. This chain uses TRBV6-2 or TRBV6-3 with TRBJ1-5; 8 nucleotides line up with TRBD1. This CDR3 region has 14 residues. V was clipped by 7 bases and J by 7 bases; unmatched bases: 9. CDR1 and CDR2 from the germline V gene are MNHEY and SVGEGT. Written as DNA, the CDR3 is TGTGCCAGCACTTCGACAGGGGATGAACAGCCCCAGCATTTT. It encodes CASTSTGDEQPQHF.

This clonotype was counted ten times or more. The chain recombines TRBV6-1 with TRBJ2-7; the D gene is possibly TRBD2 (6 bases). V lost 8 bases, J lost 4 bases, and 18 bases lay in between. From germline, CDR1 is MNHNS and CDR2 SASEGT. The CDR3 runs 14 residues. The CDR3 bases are TGTGCCAGCGGGTTGGTAGCGGATTCTTACGAGCAGTACGTC. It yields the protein CASGLVADSYEQYV.

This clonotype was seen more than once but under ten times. Here the CDR3 DNA reads TGTGCCAGCAGCTTAGCGTCTAGCACAGATACGCAGTATTTT. Protein product: CASSLASSTDTQYF. The chain combines TRBV7-2 with TRBJ2-3; D remains ambiguous. This CDR3 has 14 amino acids. V gave up 0 bases and J gave up 0 bases, with 4 bases separating them. CDR1 and CDR2 from the germline V gene are SGHTA and FQGNSA.

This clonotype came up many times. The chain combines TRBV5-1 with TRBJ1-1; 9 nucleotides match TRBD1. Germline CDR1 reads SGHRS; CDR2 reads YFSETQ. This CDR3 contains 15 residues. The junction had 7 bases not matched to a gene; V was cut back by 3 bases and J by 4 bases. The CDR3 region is CASSYVTGGATEAFF. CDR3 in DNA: TGCGCCAGCAGCTATGTGACAGGGGGTGCCACTGAAGCTTTCTTT.

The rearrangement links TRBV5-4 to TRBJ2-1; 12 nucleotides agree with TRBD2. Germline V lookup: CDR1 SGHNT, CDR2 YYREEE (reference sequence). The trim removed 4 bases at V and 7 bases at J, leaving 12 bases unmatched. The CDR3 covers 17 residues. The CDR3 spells CASSGKTSGGLGNEQFF. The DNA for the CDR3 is TGTGCCAGCAGCGGGAAGACTAGCGGGGGCCTCGGGAATGAGCAGTTCTTC.